Included here is one T cell receptor beta chain sequence, with context. The data stem from a study of technical replicates of blood from a handful of donors. Method: immunoSEQ multiplex PCR; TCRdb's copy keeps in-frame clones and lacks some. The sample contains 87,000 or so clones, over 90% of which appear only once. Germline CDR1 and CDR2: SQVTM and ANQGSEA. V gave up 6 bases and J gave up 1 base, with 10 bases separating them. The CDR3 runs to 12 residues. The gene calls are TRBV29-1 and TRBJ2-7; possible D gene TRBD2, 5 bases. The TCR comes from a human donor in good health. The sequencing sample was made of T cells isolated from PBMCs. The CDR3 nucleotides read TGCAGCGTGGACGGGGATTCCTACGAGCAGTACTTC. This sequence encodes CSVDGDSYEQYF.